The clone carrying this T cell receptor beta chain was observed a few times. As yet, its antigen is unknown. V lost 0 bases to trimming and J lost 7 bases, with 7 bases between them. Germline CDR1 is GTSNPN and CDR2 is SVGIG (reference sequence). This CDR3 is 13 amino acids long. The data were taken from a study of regulatory T cells in long-lasting Graves disease. Across the whole study: Patients with persistent Graves' disease had over 5 years of antithyroid drugs and persistent TSH receptor antibodies. Study-wide results and limits: Newly diagnosed patients had higher TCR diversity than persistent Graves' patients did. When disease was persistent, TRBV28, TRBJ1-2 and TRBJ2-5 were the favored segments.

The time point: persistent/refractory GD, antithyroid drugs over 5 years with positive TRAb. RNA isolated from PBMCs was used to make the TCR library. Relying on iRepertoire HTBI primers and Arm-PCR of CDR3 regions, the team built TCR beta libraries. Via MiXCR, TCRdb re-called the multiplex PCR reads, giving one row per CDR3 protein. Of more than 300,000 distinct CDR3 sequences listed, approximately 25% are singletons. Sequences were derived from peripheral blood mononuclear cells (PBMCs), sampled when the disease was refractory, from a patient treated with antithyroid drugs. The chain is built from TRBV30 and TRBJ1-6; D unclear. This TCR was recovered from a woman in her 40s with Graves disease. As DNA, the CDR3 is TGTGCCTGGAGTGTATCAGAGAATTCACCCCTCCACTTT. Translating gives CAWSVSENSPLHF.